Here is one T cell receptor beta chain with its context. Its antigen is currently unknown. The source of the sample is a study of PD-1 blockade in classical Hodgkin lymphoma. J was trimmed by 4 bases and V by 5 bases; bases with no gene match: 6. Germline lookup yields CDR1 SNHLY and CDR2 FYNNEI. The CDR3 has 14 amino acids. The repertoire was sequenced with immunoSEQ multiplex PCR; TCRdb's copy has only in-frame clones and lacks some. The data hold roughly 14,000 clones, with roughly 80% observed a single time. Every single patient, without exception, relapsed after autologous stem cell transplantation, and brentuximab vedotin exposure varied. Findings and caveats of the study: The study found that TCR diversity rose significantly by C4D1 in CD4+ but not CD8+ cells.

This chain joins TRBV2 and TRBJ1-2, with 8 positions matching TRBD1. The receptor was isolated from a human donor with classical Hodgkin lymphoma. The material was peripheral blood mononuclear cells (PBMCs), obtained at baseline. CDR3: CASSLQGGAYGYTF. Here the CDR3 DNA reads TGTGCCAGCAGTCTACAGGGGGGGGCCTATGGCTACACCTTC.